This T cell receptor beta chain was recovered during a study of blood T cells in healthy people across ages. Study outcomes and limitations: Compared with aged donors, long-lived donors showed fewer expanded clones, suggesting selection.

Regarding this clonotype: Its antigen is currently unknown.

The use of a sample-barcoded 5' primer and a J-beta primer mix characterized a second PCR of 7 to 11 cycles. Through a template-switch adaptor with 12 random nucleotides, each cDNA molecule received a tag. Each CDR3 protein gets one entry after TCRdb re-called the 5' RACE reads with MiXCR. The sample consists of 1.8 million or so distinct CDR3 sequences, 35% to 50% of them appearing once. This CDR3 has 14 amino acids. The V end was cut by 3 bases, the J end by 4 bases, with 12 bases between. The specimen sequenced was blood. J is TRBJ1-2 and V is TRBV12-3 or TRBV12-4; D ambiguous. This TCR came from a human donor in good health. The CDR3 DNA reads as TGTGCCAGCAGTTTTACAGAATCCGGCTATGGCTACACCTTC. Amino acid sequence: CASSFTESGYGYTF.